The 27 T cell receptor beta chains presented below share a single source sample, sequenced in a study of cytomegalovirus exposure and HLA in healthy donors. A multiplex PCR was run with 60 Vbeta primers and 13 Jbeta primers. The data were produced by immunoSEQ multiplex PCR, yet TCRdb's version contains in-frame clones alone and is incomplete. The sample consists of about 190,000 clones, 70% to 80% of them appearing once. The sequenced sample consisted of PBMCs. The receptors here all came from a woman aged 50 to 60 in good health and CMV-seronegative.

The genes are TRBV5-4 and TRBJ2-3, with D tentatively TRBD2 (6 bases). This CDR3 contains 15 residues. Germline V CDR1 and CDR2: SGHNT, YYREEE (reference sequence). V was trimmed by 0 bases and J by 2 bases, leaving 10 bases between them. In DNA form, the CDR3 reads TGTGCCAGCAGCTTGGGTCGGGGGTACACAGATACGCAGTATTTT. This translates into CASSLGRGYTDTQYF.

This chain uses TRBV19 with TRBJ1-1; D uncertain. Germline assignment: CDR1 LNHDA and CDR2 SQIVND (reference sequence). The CDR3 is made up of 13 amino acids. V lost 3 bases and J 3 bases, leaving 8 bases between the germline ends. The CDR3 DNA is TGTGCCAGTAGTATGTACAGTTACACTGAAGCTTTCTTT. It codes for CASSMYSYTEAFF.

This sequence joins TRBV19 and TRBJ1-5, with 11 positions matching TRBD1. Germline CDR1 LNHDA, CDR2 SQIVND (reference sequence). V lost 6 bases, J lost 2 bases, and 6 bases stayed unmatched. The CDR3 contains 16 residues. In DNA form, the CDR3 reads TGTGCCAGTAGCGCCGGGACAGGGGGAGGCAATCAGCCCCAGCATTTT. As protein: CASSAGTGGGNQPQHF.

This clone was detected a few times. V and J are TRBV4-3 and TRBJ1-2, with 8 bases aligning to TRBD1. The CDR3 covers 15 residues. Germline V gene lookup returns CDR1 LGHNA and CDR2 YSLEER. The V segment lost 4 bases and the J segment 6 bases; nucleotides outside the gene matches: 10. The CDR3 protein is CASSRTNGQGDGYTF. In nucleotides, the CDR3 is TGCGCCAGCAGCCGAACTAATGGACAGGGAGATGGCTACACCTTC.

This clone has a single count. The gene calls are TRBV5-3 and TRBJ2-7, with 12 nucleotides matching TRBD1. TRBV5-3 is designated an ORF whose function remains uncertain. After removal of 9 bases from V and 6 bases from J, the junction contained 10 bases not matched to a gene. The CDR3 is made up of 14 amino acids. CDR3 nucleotides: TGTGCCATCTTCCGGGGGACAGGGGGCTGCGAGCAGTACTTC. Its protein is CAIFRGTGGCEQYF.

About this clone: A junction end diverges from the germline sequence, so it may reflect a read error. This chain connects TRBV6-6 to TRBJ2-7; maybe TRBD1 (6 bases). In germline, CDR1 is MNHNY, CDR2 SVGAGI (reference sequence). The CDR3 loop spans 15 amino acids. CDR3 bases: TGTGCCAGCAGTTACCAGGGGCCGAGCTCCTACGAGCAGCACTTC. This codes for CASSYQGPSSYEQHF.

The rearrangement links TRBV7-2 to TRBJ2-1; 11 nucleotides match TRBD2. This CDR3 region has 15 residues. Per germline, CDR1 SGHTA and CDR2 FQGNSA. Germline trimming cut 4 bases from V and 5 bases from J; bases unmatched to any gene: 4. In DNA form, the CDR3 reads TGTGCCAGCAGCTCTAGCGGGGGGAGTGACAATGAGCAGTTCTTC. This sequence encodes CASSSSGGSDNEQFF. The full variable domain, completed using reference TRBV7-2 and TRBJ2-1, is GAGVSQSPSNKVTEKGKDVELRCDPISGHTALYWYRQSLGQGLEFLIYFQGNSAPDKSGLPSDRFSAERTGGSVSTLTIQRTQQEDSAVYLCASSSSGGSDNEQFFGPGTRLTVL.

The chain combines TRBV28 with TRBJ2-1; D is uncertain. Trimming removed 3 bases from V and 5 bases from J, with 8 bases in between. Germline assignment: CDR1 MDHEN and CDR2 SYDVKM. The CDR3 totals 13 residues. The CDR3 nucleotides are TGTGCCAGCAGTTTGCTAGGTGACAATGAGCAGTTCTTC. Residues: CASSLLGDNEQFF.

This chain connects TRBV27 to TRBJ2-7; 7 nucleotides align to TRBD1. J gave up 2 bases and V 4 bases, and 5 bases lay outside the gene matches. The CDR3 covers 14 residues. Germline V gene data show CDR1 as MNHEY and CDR2 as SMNVEV (reference sequence). The chain's CDR3 is CASSSSGTAYEQYF. In DNA, the CDR3 is TGTGCCAGCAGTTCCTCCGGGACAGCCTACGAGCAGTACTTC.

This rearrangement joins TRBV14 to TRBJ1-4, with 8 bases that match TRBD1. The CDR3 totals 15 residues. Germline V gene lookup returns CDR1 SGHDN and CDR2 FVKESK. The J segment lost 12 bases and the V segment lost 3 bases, leaving 12 bases of the junction unmatched. DNA for the CDR3: TGTGCCAGCAGCCATCTAGGACAGGGAAGGCGGGAACTGTTTTTT. It is translated as CASSHLGQGRRELFF.

CDR3 residues: CASSAAGTGNTEAFF. CDR3 sequence (DNA): TGTGCCAGCAGTGCCGCCGGGACAGGGAACACTGAAGCTTTCTTT. The chain employs TRBV6-4 and TRBJ1-1, with 8 nucleotides matching TRBD1. Germline assignment: CDR1 MRHNA and CDR2 SNTAGT. The CDR3 length is 15 residues. Trimming removed 4 bases from V and 1 base from J; junction bases left unmatched: 5.

The chain recombines TRBV2 with TRBJ2-3, with D uncertain. This CDR3 is built from 15 residues. CDR1 is SNHLY, CDR2 FYNNEI, per germline. V gave up 5 bases and J gave up 1 base, with 13 bases separating them. The CDR3 sequence is CASSPQTKGTDTQYF. DNA for the CDR3: TGTGCCAGCAGTCCACAAACGAAAGGCACAGATACGCAGTATTTT.

The rearrangement uses TRBV5-6 and TRBJ1-2; D might be TRBD1 (6 bases). Trimming removed 4 bases from V and 2 bases from J, with 21 bases in between. This CDR3 region has 17 residues. Germline CDR1 and CDR2: SGHDT and YYEEEE. The CDR3 is CASSTYPGTSGNYGYTF. The CDR3 nucleotides read TGTGCCAGCAGCACCTACCCCGGGACAAGTGGAAACTATGGCTACACCTTC.

Here the CDR3 DNA reads TGTGCCAGCAGGGGGGACAGCCAAGAGACCCAGTACTTC. Encoded protein: CASRGDSQETQYF. The chain combines TRBV6-1 with TRBJ2-5, with 7 bases matching TRBD1. Germline V gives CDR1 MNHNS, CDR2 SASEGT. The CDR3 runs to 13 residues. V shed 6 bases and J 1 base; nucleotides not matched to a gene: 2.

The chain carries TRBV11-2 and TRBJ1-2; tentative D call: TRBD1 (5 bases). Trimming left V 6 bases short and J 2 bases short, with 13 bases between. The CDR3 extends over 14 amino acids. Germline CDR1 and CDR2: SGHAT and FQNNGV. The chain's CDR3 is CASSPGISNYGYTF. As DNA, the CDR3 is TGTGCCAGCAGTCCAGGGATTAGCAACTATGGCTACACCTTC.

This clone has a handful of counts. The chain recombines TRBV7-2 with TRBJ1-2; 9 nucleotides agree with TRBD1. V lost 1 base and J lost 7; bases outside the gene matches: 4. In germline, CDR1 is SGHTA, CDR2 FQGNSA. CDR3 length equals 14 residues. The CDR3 loop is CASSLGTGVGGYTF. The CDR3 DNA reads TGTGCCAGCAGCTTAGGGACAGGGGTTGGTGGCTACACCTTC.

This clone was seen only a few times. The V call is TRBV18, the J call TRBJ2-7; TRBD2 is a possible D gene (5 bases). Trimming shortened V by 0 bases and J by 0 bases, and 12 bases separated the two germline ends. The CDR3 has 16 residues. Germline V gene lookup returns CDR1 KGHSH and CDR2 LQKENI. The CDR3 is CASSPPSGMVSYEQYF. The CDR3, as DNA: TGTGCCAGCTCACCACCGTCGGGGATGGTCTCCTACGAGCAGTACTTC.

This sequence joins TRBV5-8 and TRBJ2-3, with TRBD1 matching 9 bases. Germline CDR1 reads SGHTS; CDR2 reads YDEGEE. The CDR3 consists of 16 residues. V was pared by 4 bases and J by 7 bases, with 13 bases of the junction left unmatched. Here the CDR3 DNA reads TGTGCCAGCAGCCCCCAAACTAGGACAGGGGCACATACGCAGTATTTT. Translated: CASSPQTRTGAHTQYF.

The CDR3: CASSPSTPNYGYTF. The CDR3, as DNA: TGTGCCAGCTCACCTTCGACTCCAAACTATGGCTACACCTTC. This chain joins TRBV18 and TRBJ1-2; D unclear. Germline loops: CDR1 KGHSH, CDR2 LQKENI. The CDR3 spans 14 residues. V was trimmed by 3 bases and J by 2 bases, leaving 10 bases between them.

The CDR3 DNA sequence: TGTGCCAGCAGCTCTCCGGGACAGTACACCGGGGAGCTGTTTTTT. Amino acids: CASSSPGQYTGELFF. The chain uses TRBV7-2 and TRBJ2-2, with 7 bases fitting TRBD1. Germline trimming cut 4 bases from V and 3 bases from J; bases unmatched to any gene: 5. CDR3 length equals 15 residues. Germline CDR1 is SGHTA and CDR2 is FQGNSA.

This chain connects TRBV7-2 to TRBJ2-2; 7 bases agree with TRBD1. The CDR3 contains 16 residues. V shed 6 bases, J shed 0 bases, and the junction held 7 bases outside the gene matches. Germline V CDR1 and CDR2: SGHTA, FQGNSA. The CDR3 here is CASRDTGTANTGELFF. The CDR3 DNA reads as TGTGCCAGCAGAGACACCGGGACAGCGAACACCGGGGAGCTGTTTTTT.

V gene TRBV25-1 combines with J gene TRBJ2-1; D unresolved. This CDR3 comprises 11 residues. The germline CDR1 and CDR2 sequences are MGHDK and SYGVNS. The V and J ends lost 1 base and 13 bases respectively, with 8 bases between them. The CDR3 DNA reads as TGTGCCAGCAGTGAATTTAGCCTTCAGTTCTTC. This encodes CASSEFSLQFF. Using reference TRBV25-1 and TRBJ2-1 for the parts outside the CDR3, the full variable domain is EADIYQTPRYLVIGTGKKITLECSQTMGHDKMYWYQQDPGMELHLIHYSYGVNSTEKGDLSSESTVSRIRTEHFPLTLESARPSHTSQYLCASSEFSLQFFGPGTRLTVL.

This chain uses TRBV5-1 with TRBJ2-1; 11 bases map to TRBD2. Losses at the gene ends were 4 bases for V and 4 bases for J; bases not matched to a gene: 4. Germline V gene lookup returns CDR1 SGHRS and CDR2 YFSETQ. There are 15 residues in the CDR3. The CDR3 loop reads CASSAGLAEYNEQFF. CDR3 DNA sequence: TGCGCCAGCAGCGCGGGACTAGCGGAATACAATGAGCAGTTCTTC. Full variable domain (rest looked up from reference TRBV5-1 and TRBJ2-1): KAGVTQTPRYLIKTRGQQVTLSCSPISGHRSVSWYQQTPGQGLQFLFEYFSETQRNKGNFPGRFSGRQFSNSRSEMNVSTLELGDSALYLCASSAGLAEYNEQFFGPGTRLTVL.

There are a few counts of this clone. The chain employs TRBV18 and TRBJ1-1; TRBD1 aligns across 8 bases. CDR1 and CDR2 (germline): KGHSH, LQKENI. V trimming: 8 bases; J trimming: 1 base; junction bases outside the gene matches: 3. This CDR3 has 13 amino acids. CDR3 region: CASGDRQNTEAFF. The CDR3 bases are TGTGCCAGCGGGGACAGGCAGAACACTGAAGCTTTCTTT.

This chain links TRBV11-2 with TRBJ2-5; D may be TRBD2 (6 bases). Between the trimmed V and J ends, which lost 3 bases and 5 bases, there was a span of 19 bases. The CDR3 extends over 16 amino acids. Per the germline V gene, CDR1 is SGHAT and CDR2 is FQNNGV. DNA for the CDR3: TGTGCCAGCAGCTTTAGTACTAGCCAAAGACTCGAGACCCAGTACTTC. Encoded protein: CASSFSTSQRLETQYF.

This clone was counted between two and nine times. V is TRBV5-4 and J is TRBJ2-2; 7 positions agree with TRBD1. CDR1 is SGHNT and CDR2 is YYREEE in the germline V gene (reference sequence). V gave up 4 bases and J gave up 1 base; unmatched junction bases: 1. The CDR3 covers 14 residues. CDR3 sequence reads: CASSRDRNTGELFF. The CDR3 DNA reads TGTGCCAGCAGCCGGGACAGGAACACCGGGGAGCTGTTTTTT.

The genes are TRBV19 and TRBJ2-7, with 10 bases aligning to TRBD1. The trim removed 0 bases at V and 0 bases at J, leaving 8 bases unmatched. The length of the CDR3 is 18 residues. Germline assignment: CDR1 LNHDA and CDR2 SQIVND (reference sequence). This CDR3 reads CASSIEGQGTPFSYEQYF. CDR3 sequence (DNA): TGTGCCAGTAGTATAGAGGGACAGGGGACGCCTTTCTCCTACGAGCAGTACTTC.